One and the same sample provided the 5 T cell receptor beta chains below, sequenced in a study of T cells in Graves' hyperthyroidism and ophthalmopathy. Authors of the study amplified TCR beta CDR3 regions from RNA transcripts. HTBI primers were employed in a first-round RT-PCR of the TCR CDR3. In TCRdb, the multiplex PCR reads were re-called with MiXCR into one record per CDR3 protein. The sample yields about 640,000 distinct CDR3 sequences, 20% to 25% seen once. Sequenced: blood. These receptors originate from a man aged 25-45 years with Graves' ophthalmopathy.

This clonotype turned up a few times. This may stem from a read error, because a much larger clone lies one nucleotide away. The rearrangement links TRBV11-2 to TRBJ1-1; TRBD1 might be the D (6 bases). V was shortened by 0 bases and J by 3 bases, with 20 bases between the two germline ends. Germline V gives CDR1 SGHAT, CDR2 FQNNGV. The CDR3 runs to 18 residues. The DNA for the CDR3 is TGTGCCAGCAGCTTAGATCGGGACGAGGGGACACTCTACACTGAAGCTTTCTTT. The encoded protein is CASSLDRDEGTLYTEAFF.

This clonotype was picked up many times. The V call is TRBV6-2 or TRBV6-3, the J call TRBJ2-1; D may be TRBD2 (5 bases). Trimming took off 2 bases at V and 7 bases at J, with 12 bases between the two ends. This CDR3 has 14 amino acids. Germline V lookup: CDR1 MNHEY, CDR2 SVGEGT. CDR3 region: CASSYEGWGNEQFF. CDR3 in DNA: TGTGCCAGCAGTTACGAGGGCTGGGGAAATGAGCAGTTCTTC.

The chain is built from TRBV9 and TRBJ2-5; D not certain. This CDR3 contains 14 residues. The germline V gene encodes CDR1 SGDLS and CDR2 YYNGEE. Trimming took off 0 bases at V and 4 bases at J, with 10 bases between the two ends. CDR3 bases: TGTGCCAGCAGCGTAGAACCATCCGGAGAGACCCAGTACTTC. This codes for CASSVEPSGETQYF.

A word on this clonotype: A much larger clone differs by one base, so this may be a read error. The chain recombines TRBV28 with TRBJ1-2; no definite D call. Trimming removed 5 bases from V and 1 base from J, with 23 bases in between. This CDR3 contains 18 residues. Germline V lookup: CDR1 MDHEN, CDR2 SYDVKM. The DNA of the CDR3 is TGTGCCAGCAGTACCTCCAAATTTGTGTATGGAATTAACTATGGCTACACCTTC. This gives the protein CASSTSKFVYGINYGYTF.

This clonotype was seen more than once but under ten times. The CDR3 spells CASSYWPGQIGLASYEQYF. CDR3 nucleotide sequence: TGTGCCAGCAGTTACTGGCCGGGACAAATCGGCCTAGCGAGCTACGAGCAGTACTTC. The V and J genes are TRBV7-8 and TRBJ2-7; D may be TRBD1 or TRBD2 (6 bases each). Trimming shortened V by 6 bases and J by 3 bases, and 30 bases separated the two germline ends. CDR3 size: 19 residues. Germline assignment: CDR1 SGHVS and CDR2 FQNEAQ.